This paragraph covers one T cell receptor beta chain sequence. Measured with immunoSEQ multiplex PCR; TCRdb has only the in-frame clones, and not every one. This table has fewer than 500,000 clones, 90% appearing once. The treatment here: over 15 received Ad26.COV2.S at low or high dose, single or two shots; 5 received placebo; per-sample allocation not given. Collection of the samples took place on day 63 after the first injection of vaccine or placebo. It was an adult aged 18-55 years in Boston who was the donor. Immunization relied on an Ad26 vector, which expressed Wuhan-strain SARS-CoV-2 spike. The sample originates from a study of Ad26.COV2.S vaccination and SARS-CoV-2 variants. Across the whole study: In the study, Ad26.COV2.S was injected intramuscularly once, or twice 56 days apart.

The CDR3 sequence is 17 residues long. V was pared by 5 bases and J by 0 bases, with 14 bases between. From germline, CDR1 is MNHNY and CDR2 SVGAGI (reference sequence). This material consisted of peripheral blood, taken in a trial of Ad26.COV2.S vaccine versus placebo. The rearrangement links TRBV6-6 to TRBJ1-6, with D possibly TRBD1 on 6 matching bases. The source is a person between 18 and 65 years old who received the Ad26.COV2.S COVID-19 vaccine or a placebo. CDR3 bases: TGTGCCAGCAGTCAGGGGCTCGTGGGCTCCTATAATTCACCCCTCCACTTT. Its protein product is CASSQGLVGSYNSPLHF.